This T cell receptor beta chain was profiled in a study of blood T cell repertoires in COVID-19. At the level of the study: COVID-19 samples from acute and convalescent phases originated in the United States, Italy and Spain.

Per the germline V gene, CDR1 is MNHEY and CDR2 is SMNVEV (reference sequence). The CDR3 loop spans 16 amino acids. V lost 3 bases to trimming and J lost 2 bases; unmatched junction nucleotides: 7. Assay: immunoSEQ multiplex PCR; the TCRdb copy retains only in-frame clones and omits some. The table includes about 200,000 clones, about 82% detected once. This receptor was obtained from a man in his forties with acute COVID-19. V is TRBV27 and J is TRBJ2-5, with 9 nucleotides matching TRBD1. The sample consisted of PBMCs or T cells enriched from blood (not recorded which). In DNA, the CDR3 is TGTGCCAGCAGTTTCCAACTTGGACAGGGGCAAGAGACCCAGTACTTC. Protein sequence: CASSFQLGQGQETQYF.